A selection of T cell receptor beta chains follows, all from one sample in a study of cytomegalovirus exposure and HLA in healthy donors. The protocol was immunoSEQ multiplex PCR, while the TCRdb copy is restricted to in-frame clones and leaves out a portion. The sample has about 120,000 clones; 70% to 90% are singletons. Sequenced: PBMCs. Receptor source: a woman aged 25 to 39 in good health and CMV-seronegative. Each CDR3 is given with its conserved first and last residue. A D gene is named only where the DNA matches it firmly. Clone size, where shown, is once, few, many, or a class for clones that have expanded.

>TRBV19|TRBD2|few|TRBJ2-3
TGTGCCAGTAATTTAGCGGGGGGACAGACAGATACGCAGTATTTT
CASNLAGGQTDTQYF
>TRBV5-4|TRBD1|.|TRBJ1-2
TGTGCCAGCAGCTTAGGACAGGTCCCCTATGGCTACACCTTC
CASSLGQVPYGYTF
>TRBV10-3|TRBD1|.|TRBJ1-2
TGTGCCATCAGTGACCCAGGGGGCGATGGCTACACCTTC
CAISDPGGDGYTF
>TRBV5-1|.|.|TRBJ2-7
TGCGCCAGCAGCTTGGGACTAGATTTCTACGAGCAGTACTTC
CASSLGLDFYEQYF
>TRBV7-2|.|.|TRBJ2-1
TGTGCCAGCAGCTTACTAGTTGTTTCCTACAATGAGCAGTTCTTC
CASSLLVVSYNEQFF
>TRBV5-4|TRBD1|.|TRBJ1-2
TGTGCCAGCAGCTCGTTACGGGACAGATCCCATGGCTACACCTTC
CASSSLRDRSHGYTF
>TRBV5-4|.|.|TRBJ2-6
TGTGCCAGCAGCCTCCCCGGACAGAAGACTTCTTCTGGGGCCAACGTCCTGACTTTC
CASSLPGQKTSSGANVLTF
>TRBV7-3|.|.|TRBJ2-1
TGTGCCAGTAGCTCCCTCCCGACAGCCGCCTACAATGAGCAGTTCTTC
CASSSLPTAAYNEQFF
>TRBV6-5|.|few|TRBJ1-1
TGTGCCAGTATCGGGTTACTGAACACTGAAGCTTTCTTT
CASIGLLNTEAFF
>TRBV9|TRBD1|.|TRBJ2-1
TGTGCCAGCAGCCCCTTCTCCGGGACAGGGTCCTACAATGAGCAGTTCTTC
CASSPFSGTGSYNEQFF
>TRBV5-1|TRBD1|.|TRBJ1-2
TGCGCCAGCAGCTCCACAGGGGGCGAATTCTATGGCTACACCTTC
CASSSTGGEFYGYTF
>TRBV5-6|TRBD1|.|TRBJ2-1
TGTGCCAGCAGTCCGCCAGGCAGGGGGTTCAATGAGCAGTTCTTC
CASSPPGRGFNEQFF
>TRBV6-1|TRBD1|.|TRBJ2-7
TGTGCCAGCAGCGTCGACAGGGTGTCGGACGAGCAGTACTTC
CASSVDRVSDEQYF
>TRBV5-1|.|.|TRBJ2-5
TGCGCCAGCAGCCCAGTAGACCGGGGGTACCAAGAGACCCAGTACTTC
CASSPVDRGYQETQYF
>TRBV2|TRBD1|few|TRBJ2-7
TGTGCCAGCAGTGGGACAGGCTACGAGCAGTACTTC
CASSGTGYEQYF
>TRBV7-9|.|.|TRBJ2-5
TGTGCCAGCAGCGTTATCCGAGGACAGAAAGAGACCCAGTACTTC
CASSVIRGQKETQYF
>TRBV5-6|TRBD2|.|TRBJ2-2
TGTGCCAGCAGCTCTCCCGGACTAGCGGGGGGGCCATCCGGGGAGCTGTTTTTT
CASSSPGLAGGPSGELFF
>TRBV9|TRBD1|.|TRBJ2-5
TGTGCCAGCAGCGTAGGGGCTTCGGCAGGGGGTGAGACCCAGTACTTC
CASSVGASAGGETQYF
>TRBV7-3|.|.|TRBJ2-1
TGTGCCAGCAGCCCTCGGCTGGGCGGGAAGCAGTTCTTC
CASSPRLGGKQFF
>TRBV7-8|.|.|TRBJ2-7
TGTGCCAGCAGCTTAGGGGGAGGCTACGAGCAGTACTTC
CASSLGGGYEQYF
>TRBV19|TRBD1|.|TRBJ1-3
TGTGCCAGTAGCCCGACAGGGGGGTCTGGAAACACCATATATTTT
CASSPTGGSGNTIYF
>TRBV7-2|.|.|TRBJ2-3
TGTGCCAGCAGCTTTACCCGGGACTCAAGGGATACGCAGTATTTT
CASSFTRDSRDTQYF
>TRBV7-2|TRBD2|few|TRBJ2-5
TGTGCCAGCAGCCGGAGCGGGGGTGGAGAGACCCAGTACTTC
CASSRSGGGETQYF
>TRBV19|.|few|TRBJ1-2
TGTGCCAGTAGTATAGCGCCGGGTGACTATGGCTACACCTTC
CASSIAPGDYGYTF
>TRBV30|.|.|TRBJ2-1
TGTGCCTGGAGCGTCGGGATCCCACCGACTGAGCAGTTCTTC
CAWSVGIPPTEQFF
>TRBV9|.|few|TRBJ2-2
TGTGCCAGCAGCGTAGGGACTACCGGGGAGCTGTTTTTT
CASSVGTTGELFF
>TRBV7-2|TRBD2|.|TRBJ2-1
TGTGCCAGCAGCTCCGGGGGGGTTAGCTCCTACAATGAGCAGTTCTTC
CASSSGGVSSYNEQFF
>TRBV5-1|TRBD1|.|TRBJ1-4
TGCGCCAGCAGCCCAAGGACAGGAACCTCAACTAATGAAAAACTGTTTTTT
CASSPRTGTSTNEKLFF
>TRBV18|.|.|TRBJ2-2
TGTGCCAGCTCACCACCGATCGGGAGACGCACCGGGGAGCTGTTTTTT
CASSPPIGRRTGELFF
>TRBV6-1|.|.|TRBJ1-6
TGTGCCAGCAGTGAAAGTGGCCAGGGCTTCAATTCACCCCTCCACTTT
CASSESGQGFNSPLHF
>TRBV19|TRBD2|.|TRBJ2-2
TGTGCCAGTAGTATCGGACTAGCGGGGGGTGGCGGGGAGCTGTTTTTT
CASSIGLAGGGGELFF
>TRBV11-2|TRBD1|.|TRBJ2-7
TGTGCCAGCAGCCCGGACAGGCTAGCCCCCTACGAGCAGTACTTC
CASSPDRLAPYEQYF
>TRBV5-4|TRBD1|once|TRBJ2-3
TGTGCCAGCAGCCTACGGGACAGGGGGTTTGATACGCAGTATTTT
CASSLRDRGFDTQYF
>TRBV5-1|.|.|TRBJ2-1
TGCGCCAGCAGCGCGGGGGCAGGTCCCTACAATGAGCAGTTCTTC
CASSAGAGPYNEQFF
>TRBV29-1|.|.|TRBJ2-3
TGCAGCGGTACGACAGGAGGATACACAGATACGCAGTATTTT
CSGTTGGYTDTQYF
>TRBV11-2|TRBD1|.|TRBJ2-7
TGTGCCAGCAGTTATCCCGGGACAAGGGGGCTCTACGAGCAGTACTTC
CASSYPGTRGLYEQYF
>TRBV6-4|.|.|TRBJ2-7
TGTGCCAGCAGTGACTCGTGGGGCGGCGAGCAGTACTTC
CASSDSWGGEQYF
>TRBV7-2|.|.|TRBJ2-7
TGTGCCAGCAGCTTCCAGGCTACACTTAGCTCCTACGAGCAGTACTTC
CASSFQATLSSYEQYF
>TRBV10-3|TRBD1|few|TRBJ2-7
TGTGCCATCAGTGAGACCTGGGACAGGGGCTACGAGCAGTACTTC
CAISETWDRGYEQYF
>TRBV25-1|.|.|TRBJ1-1
TGTGCCAGCAGTGAGGGGGGGGTGCCGGCGGCTTTCTTT
CASSEGGVPAAFF
>TRBV18|TRBD1|once|TRBJ2-5
TGTGCCAGCTCACCACCCAGGGGGCAAGAGACCCAGTACTTC
CASSPPRGQETQYF
>TRBV2|.|.|TRBJ1-1
TGTGCCAGCAGTGAAGGGCGGCAGAGGCCCACTGAAGCTTTCTTT
CASSEGRQRPTEAFF
>TRBV4-2|TRBD2|few|TRBJ2-1
TGTGCCAGCAGCCGACTAGCGGGGGAGAACAATGAGCAGTTCTTC
CASSRLAGENNEQFF
>TRBV5-1|TRBD2|.|TRBJ2-2
TGCGCCAGCAGCTTCCTAGCGGGGAACACCGGGGAGCTGTTTTTT
CASSFLAGNTGELFF
>TRBV4-1|.|.|TRBJ2-5
TGCGCCAGCAGCTTAAATTCTGAGACCCAGTACTTC
CASSLNSETQYF
>TRBV10-3|TRBD2|once|TRBJ2-2
TGTGCCATCAGGACTAGCGGGGGACGGGCGCCCGGGGAGCTGTTTTTT
CAIRTSGGRAPGELFF
>TRBV29-1|.|.|TRBJ1-1
TGCAGCGTTGAAGGGAGAGACTCTGAAGCTTTCTTT
CSVEGRDSEAFF
>TRBV27|.|few|TRBJ2-2
TGTGCCAGCAGTTTGTGGCGGGGGCACACCGGGGAGCTGTTTTTT
CASSLWRGHTGELFF